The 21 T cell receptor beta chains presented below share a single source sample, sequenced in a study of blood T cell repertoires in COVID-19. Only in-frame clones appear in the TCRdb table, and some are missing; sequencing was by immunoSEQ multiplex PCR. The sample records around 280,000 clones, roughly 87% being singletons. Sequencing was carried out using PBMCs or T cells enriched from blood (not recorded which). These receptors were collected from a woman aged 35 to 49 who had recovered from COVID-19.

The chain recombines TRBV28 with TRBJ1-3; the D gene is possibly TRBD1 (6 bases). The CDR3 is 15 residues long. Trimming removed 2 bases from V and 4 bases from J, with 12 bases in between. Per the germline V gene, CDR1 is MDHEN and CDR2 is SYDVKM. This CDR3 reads CASSLSRGAGNTIYF. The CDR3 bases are TGTGCCAGCAGTTTAAGCAGGGGCGCCGGAAACACCATATATTTT.

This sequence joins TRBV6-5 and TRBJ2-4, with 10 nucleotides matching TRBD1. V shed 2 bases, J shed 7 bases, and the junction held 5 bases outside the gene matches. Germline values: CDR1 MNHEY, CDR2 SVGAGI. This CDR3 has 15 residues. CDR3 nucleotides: TGTGCCAGCAGTTACGGGGGGACAGGGGCCAACATTCAGTACTTC. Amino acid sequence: CASSYGGTGANIQYF.

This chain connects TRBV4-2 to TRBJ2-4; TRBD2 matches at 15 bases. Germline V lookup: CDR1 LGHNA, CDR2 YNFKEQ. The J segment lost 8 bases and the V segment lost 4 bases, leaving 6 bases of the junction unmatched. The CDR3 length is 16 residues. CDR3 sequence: CASSPGLAGGGDIQYF. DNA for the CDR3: TGTGCCAGCAGCCCGGGACTAGCGGGAGGAGGAGACATTCAGTACTTC.

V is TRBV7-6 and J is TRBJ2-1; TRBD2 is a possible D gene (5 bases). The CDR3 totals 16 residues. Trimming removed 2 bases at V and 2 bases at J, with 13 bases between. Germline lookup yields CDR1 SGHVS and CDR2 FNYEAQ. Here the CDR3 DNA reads TGTGCCAGCAGCTTAAACCCACTAGTAACCTACAATGAGCAGTTCTTC. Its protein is CASSLNPLVTYNEQFF.

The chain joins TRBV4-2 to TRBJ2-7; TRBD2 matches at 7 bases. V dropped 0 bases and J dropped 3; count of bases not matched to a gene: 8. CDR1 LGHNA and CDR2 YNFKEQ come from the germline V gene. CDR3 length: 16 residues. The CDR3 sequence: CASSQDLLAGDYEQYF. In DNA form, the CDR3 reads TGTGCCAGCAGCCAAGATTTGCTGGCGGGAGACTACGAGCAGTACTTC.

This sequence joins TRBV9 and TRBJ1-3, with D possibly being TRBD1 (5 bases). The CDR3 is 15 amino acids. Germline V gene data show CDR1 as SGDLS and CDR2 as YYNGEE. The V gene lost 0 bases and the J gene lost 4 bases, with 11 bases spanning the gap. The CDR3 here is CASSVGEAGGNTIYF. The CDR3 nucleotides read TGTGCCAGCAGCGTAGGTGAGGCAGGGGGAAACACCATATATTTT.

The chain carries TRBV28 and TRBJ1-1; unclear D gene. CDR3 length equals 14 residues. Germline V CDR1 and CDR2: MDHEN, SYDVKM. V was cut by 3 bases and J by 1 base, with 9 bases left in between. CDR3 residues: CASSFRGKNTEAFF. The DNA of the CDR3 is TGTGCCAGCAGTTTTCGCGGTAAGAACACTGAAGCTTTCTTT.

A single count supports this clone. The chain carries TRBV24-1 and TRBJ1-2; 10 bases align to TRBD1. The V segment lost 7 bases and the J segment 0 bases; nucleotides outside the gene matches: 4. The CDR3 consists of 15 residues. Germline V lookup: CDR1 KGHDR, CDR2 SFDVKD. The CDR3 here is CATSPGTGANYGYTF. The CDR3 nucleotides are TGTGCCACCAGCCCAGGGACAGGGGCTAACTATGGCTACACCTTC.

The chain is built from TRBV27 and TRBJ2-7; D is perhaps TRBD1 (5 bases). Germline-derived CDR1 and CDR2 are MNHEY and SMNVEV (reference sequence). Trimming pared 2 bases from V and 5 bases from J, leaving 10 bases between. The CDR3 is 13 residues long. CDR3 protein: CASSLRGAHEQYF. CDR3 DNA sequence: TGTGCCAGCAGTTTAAGGGGTGCTCACGAGCAGTACTTC.

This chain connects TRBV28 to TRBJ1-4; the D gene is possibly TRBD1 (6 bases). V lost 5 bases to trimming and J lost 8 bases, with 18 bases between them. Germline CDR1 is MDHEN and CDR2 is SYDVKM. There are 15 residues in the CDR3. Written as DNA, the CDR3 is TGTGCCAGCAGTCCACCGACAGGTGGGGGAGAAAAACTGTTTTTT. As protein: CASSPPTGGGEKLFF. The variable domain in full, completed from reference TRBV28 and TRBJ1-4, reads DVKVTQSSRYLVKRTGEKVFLECVQDMDHENMFWYRQDPGLGLRLIYFSYDVKMKEKGDIPEGYSVSREKKERFSLILESASTNQTSMYLCASSPPTGGGEKLFFGSGTQLSVL.

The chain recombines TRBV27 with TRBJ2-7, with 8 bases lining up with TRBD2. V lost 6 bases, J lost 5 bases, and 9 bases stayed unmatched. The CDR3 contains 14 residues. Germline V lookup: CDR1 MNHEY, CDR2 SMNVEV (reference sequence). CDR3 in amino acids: CASSPTSGGDEQYF. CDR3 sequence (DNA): TGTGCCAGCAGCCCAACTAGCGGAGGTGACGAGCAGTACTTC.

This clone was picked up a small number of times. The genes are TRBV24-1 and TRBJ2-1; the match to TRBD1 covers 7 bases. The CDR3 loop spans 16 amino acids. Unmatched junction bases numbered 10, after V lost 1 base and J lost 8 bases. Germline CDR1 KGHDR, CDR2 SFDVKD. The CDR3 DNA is TGTGCCACCAGTGATTTCGGAGAGGGGGCACGGGATGAGCAGTTCTTC. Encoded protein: CATSDFGEGARDEQFF.

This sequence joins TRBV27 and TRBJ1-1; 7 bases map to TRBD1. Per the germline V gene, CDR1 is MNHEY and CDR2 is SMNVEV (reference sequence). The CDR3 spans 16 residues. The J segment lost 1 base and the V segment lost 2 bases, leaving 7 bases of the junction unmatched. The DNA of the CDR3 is TGTGCCAGCAGTTTAAAAGGGGGCTTGTCGAACACTGAAGCTTTCTTT. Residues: CASSLKGGLSNTEAFF.

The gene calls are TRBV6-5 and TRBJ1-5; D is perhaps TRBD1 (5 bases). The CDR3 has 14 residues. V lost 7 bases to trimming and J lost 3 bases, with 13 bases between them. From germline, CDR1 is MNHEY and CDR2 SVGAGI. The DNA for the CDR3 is TGTGCCAGCACACTCTTAGGGGTCAATCAGCCCCAGCATTTT. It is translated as CASTLLGVNQPQHF.

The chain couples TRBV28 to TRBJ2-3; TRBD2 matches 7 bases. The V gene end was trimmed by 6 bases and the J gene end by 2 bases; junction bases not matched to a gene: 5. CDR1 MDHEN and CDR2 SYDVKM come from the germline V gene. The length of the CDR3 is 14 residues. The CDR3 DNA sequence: TGTGCCAGCAGACGGGGAGGGAACACAGATACGCAGTATTTT. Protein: CASRRGGNTDTQYF. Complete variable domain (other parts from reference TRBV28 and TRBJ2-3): DVKVTQSSRYLVKRTGEKVFLECVQDMDHENMFWYRQDPGLGLRLIYFSYDVKMKEKGDIPEGYSVSREKKERFSLILESASTNQTSMYLCASRRGGNTDTQYFGPGTRLTVL.

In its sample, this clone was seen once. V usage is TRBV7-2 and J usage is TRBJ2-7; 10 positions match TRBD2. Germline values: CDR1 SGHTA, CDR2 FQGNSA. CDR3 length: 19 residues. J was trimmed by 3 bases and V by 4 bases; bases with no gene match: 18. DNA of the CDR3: TGTGCCAGCAGCTGGGGCACGAGCGGGAGGGCCAACCTTCTCTACGAGCAGTACTTC. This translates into CASSWGTSGRANLLYEQYF.

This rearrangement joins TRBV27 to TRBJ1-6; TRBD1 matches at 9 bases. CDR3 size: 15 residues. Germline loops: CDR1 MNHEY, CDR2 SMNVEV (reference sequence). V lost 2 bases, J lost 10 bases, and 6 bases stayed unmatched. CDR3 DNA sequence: TGTGCCAGCAGTTTAGGACAGGGGATATTATCACCCCTCCACTTT. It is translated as CASSLGQGILSPLHF.

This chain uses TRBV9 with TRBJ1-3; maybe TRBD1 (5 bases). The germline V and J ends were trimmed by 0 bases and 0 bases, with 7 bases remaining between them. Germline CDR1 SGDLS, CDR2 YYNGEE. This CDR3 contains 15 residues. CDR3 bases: TGTGCCAGCAGCGTAGGACAGTCCTCTGGAAACACCATATATTTT. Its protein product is CASSVGQSSGNTIYF.

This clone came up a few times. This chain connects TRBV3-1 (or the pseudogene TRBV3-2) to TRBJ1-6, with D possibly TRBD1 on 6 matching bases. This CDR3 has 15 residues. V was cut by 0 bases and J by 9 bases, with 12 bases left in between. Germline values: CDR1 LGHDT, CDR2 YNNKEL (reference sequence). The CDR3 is CASSQEGGGGSPLHF. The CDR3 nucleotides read TGTGCCAGCAGCCAAGAGGGAGGGGGAGGTTCACCCCTCCACTTT.

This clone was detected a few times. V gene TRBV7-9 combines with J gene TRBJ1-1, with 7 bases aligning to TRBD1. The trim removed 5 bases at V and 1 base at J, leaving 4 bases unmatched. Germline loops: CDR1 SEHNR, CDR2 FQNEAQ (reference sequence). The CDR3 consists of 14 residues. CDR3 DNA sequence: TGTGCCAGCAGCGAGGGACAGCAGAACACTGAAGCTTTCTTT. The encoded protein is CASSEGQQNTEAFF.

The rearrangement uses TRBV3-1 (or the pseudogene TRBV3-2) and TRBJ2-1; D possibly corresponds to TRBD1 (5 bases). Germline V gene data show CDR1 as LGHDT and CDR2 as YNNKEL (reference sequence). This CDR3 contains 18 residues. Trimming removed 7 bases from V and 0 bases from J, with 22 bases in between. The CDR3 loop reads CASTKAPEGASSYNEQFF. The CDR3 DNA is TGTGCCAGCACCAAGGCCCCAGAAGGGGCCAGCTCCTACAATGAGCAGTTCTTC.